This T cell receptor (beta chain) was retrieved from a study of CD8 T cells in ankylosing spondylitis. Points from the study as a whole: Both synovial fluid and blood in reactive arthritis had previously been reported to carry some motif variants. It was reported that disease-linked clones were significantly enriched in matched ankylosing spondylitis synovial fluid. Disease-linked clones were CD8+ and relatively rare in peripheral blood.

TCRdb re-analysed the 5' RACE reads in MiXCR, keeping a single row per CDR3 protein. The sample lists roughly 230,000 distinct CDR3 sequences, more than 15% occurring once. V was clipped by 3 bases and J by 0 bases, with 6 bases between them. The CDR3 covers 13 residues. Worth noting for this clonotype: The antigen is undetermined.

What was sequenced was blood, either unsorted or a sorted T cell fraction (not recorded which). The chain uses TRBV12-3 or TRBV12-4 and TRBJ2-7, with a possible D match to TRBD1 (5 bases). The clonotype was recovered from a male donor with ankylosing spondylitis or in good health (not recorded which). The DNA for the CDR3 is TGTGCCAGCAGTTTTCAGGGCTCCTACGAGCAGTACTTC. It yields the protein CASSFQGSYEQYF.